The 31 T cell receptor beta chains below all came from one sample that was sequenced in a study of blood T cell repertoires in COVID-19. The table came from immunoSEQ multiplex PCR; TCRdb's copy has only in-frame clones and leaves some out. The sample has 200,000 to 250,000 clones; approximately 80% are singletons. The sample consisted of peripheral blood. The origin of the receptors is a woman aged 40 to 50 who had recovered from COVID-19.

The CDR3 loop is CASSYTFSVTDTQYF. The CDR3 DNA sequence: TGTGCCAGCAGTTACACGTTTAGTGTCACAGATACGCAGTATTTT. V gene TRBV6-5 combines with J gene TRBJ2-3; D remains ambiguous. The CDR3 loop spans 15 amino acids. The germline V gene has CDR1 MNHEY and CDR2 SVGAGI. V was trimmed by 2 bases and J by 2 bases, leaving 11 bases between them.

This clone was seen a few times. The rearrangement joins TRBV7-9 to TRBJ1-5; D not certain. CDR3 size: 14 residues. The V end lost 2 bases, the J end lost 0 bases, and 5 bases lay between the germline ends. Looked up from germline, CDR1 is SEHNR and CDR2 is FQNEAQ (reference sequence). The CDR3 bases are TGTGCCAGCAGCTTATCAGTTAGCAATCAGCCCCAGCATTTT. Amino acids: CASSLSVSNQPQHF.

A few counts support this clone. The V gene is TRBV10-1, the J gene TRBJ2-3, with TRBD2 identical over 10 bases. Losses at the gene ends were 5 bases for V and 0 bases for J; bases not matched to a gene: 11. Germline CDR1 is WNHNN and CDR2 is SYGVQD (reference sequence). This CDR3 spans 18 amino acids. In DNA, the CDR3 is TGCGCCAGCAGTCGCACTAGCGGGGATTTAAGAAGCACAGATACGCAGTATTTT. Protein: CASSRTSGDLRSTDTQYF.

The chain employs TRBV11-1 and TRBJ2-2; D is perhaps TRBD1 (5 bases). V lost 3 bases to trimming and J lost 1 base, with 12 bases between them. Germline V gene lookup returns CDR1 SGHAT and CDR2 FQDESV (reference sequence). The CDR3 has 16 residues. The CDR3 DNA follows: TGTGCCAGCAGCTTTTGGCAGGGCGGGAACACCGGGGAGCTGTTTTTT. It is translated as CASSFWQGGNTGELFF.

The CDR3 loop is CASRQGATNEKLFF. The CDR3 DNA is TGTGCCAGTAGACAGGGTGCAACTAATGAAAAACTGTTTTTT. This rearrangement joins TRBV27 to TRBJ1-4; the match to TRBD1 covers 7 bases. V shed 9 bases, J shed 0 bases, and the junction held 4 bases outside the gene matches. The CDR3 has 14 residues. Germline V gene lookup returns CDR1 MNHEY and CDR2 SMNVEV (reference sequence). The whole variable domain, filled in from reference TRBV27 and TRBJ1-4, reads EAQVTQNPRYLITVTGKKLTVTCSQNMNHEYMSWYRQDPGLGLRQIYYSMNVEVTDKGDVPEGYKVSRKEKRNFPLILESPSPNQTSLYFCASRQGATNEKLFFGSGTQLSVL.

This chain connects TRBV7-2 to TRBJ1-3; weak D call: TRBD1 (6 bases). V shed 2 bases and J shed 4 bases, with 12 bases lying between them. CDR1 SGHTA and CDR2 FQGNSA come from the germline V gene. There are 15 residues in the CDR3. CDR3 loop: CASSLNQGSGNTIYF. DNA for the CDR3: TGTGCCAGCAGCTTAAATCAGGGGTCCGGAAACACCATATATTTT.

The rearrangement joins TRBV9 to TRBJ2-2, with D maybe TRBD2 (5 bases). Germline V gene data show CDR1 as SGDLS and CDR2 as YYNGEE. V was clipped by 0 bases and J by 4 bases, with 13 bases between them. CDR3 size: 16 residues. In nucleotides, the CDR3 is TGTGCCAGCAGCGTAGGCGGGTTGGGGAGCACCGGGGAGCTGTTTTTT. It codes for CASSVGGLGSTGELFF.

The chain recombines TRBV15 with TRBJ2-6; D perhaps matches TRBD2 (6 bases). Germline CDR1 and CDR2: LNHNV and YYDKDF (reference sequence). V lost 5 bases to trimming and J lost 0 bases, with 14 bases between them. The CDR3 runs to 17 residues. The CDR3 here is CATSGGYGGSGANVLTF. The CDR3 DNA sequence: TGTGCCACCAGCGGGGGGTACGGGGGCTCTGGGGCCAACGTCCTGACTTTC.

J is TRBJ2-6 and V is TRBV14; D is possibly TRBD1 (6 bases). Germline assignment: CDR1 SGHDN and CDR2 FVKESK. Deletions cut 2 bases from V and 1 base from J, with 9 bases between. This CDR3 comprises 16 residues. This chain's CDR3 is CASSQYGQSGANVLTF. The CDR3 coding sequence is TGTGCCAGCAGCCAATACGGACAGTCTGGGGCCAACGTCCTGACTTTC.

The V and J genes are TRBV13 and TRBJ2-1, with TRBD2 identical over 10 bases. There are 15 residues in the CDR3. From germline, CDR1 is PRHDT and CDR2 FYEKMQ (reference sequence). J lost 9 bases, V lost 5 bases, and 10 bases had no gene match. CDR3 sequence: CASSPAGGLYGEQFF. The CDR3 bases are TGTGCCAGCAGCCCAGCGGGGGGGCTTTACGGTGAGCAGTTCTTC.

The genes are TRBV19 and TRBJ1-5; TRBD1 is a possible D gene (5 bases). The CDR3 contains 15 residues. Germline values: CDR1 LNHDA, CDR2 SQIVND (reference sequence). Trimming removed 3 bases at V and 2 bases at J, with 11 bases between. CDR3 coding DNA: TGTGCCAGTAGTATCGGCAGGGCAGGCAATCAGCCCCAGCATTTT. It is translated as CASSIGRAGNQPQHF.

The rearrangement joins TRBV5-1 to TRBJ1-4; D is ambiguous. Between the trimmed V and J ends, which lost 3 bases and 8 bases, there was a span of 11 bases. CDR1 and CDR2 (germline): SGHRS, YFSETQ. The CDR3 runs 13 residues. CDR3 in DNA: TGCGCCAGCAGCTCCGCCCCGGGGGAAAAACTGTTTTTT. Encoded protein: CASSSAPGEKLFF.

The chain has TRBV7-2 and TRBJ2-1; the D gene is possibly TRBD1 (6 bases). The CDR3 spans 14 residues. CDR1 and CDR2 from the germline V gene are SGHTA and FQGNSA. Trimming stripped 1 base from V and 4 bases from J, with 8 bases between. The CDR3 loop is CASSLEGDYNEQFF. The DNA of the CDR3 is TGTGCCAGCAGCTTAGAGGGGGATTACAATGAGCAGTTCTTC.

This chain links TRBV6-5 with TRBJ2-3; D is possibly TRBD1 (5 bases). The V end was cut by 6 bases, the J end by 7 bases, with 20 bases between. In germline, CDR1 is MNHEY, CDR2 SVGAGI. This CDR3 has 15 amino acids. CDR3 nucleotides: TGTGCCAGCAGAAAGGATGACAGCGCGACGTATACGCAGTATTTT. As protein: CASRKDDSATYTQYF.

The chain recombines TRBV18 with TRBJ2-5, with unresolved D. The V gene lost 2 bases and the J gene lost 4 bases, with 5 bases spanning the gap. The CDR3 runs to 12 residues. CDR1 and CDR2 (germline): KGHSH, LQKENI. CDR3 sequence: CASSPGRETQYF. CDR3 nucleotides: TGTGCCAGCTCACCAGGGCGAGAGACCCAGTACTTC. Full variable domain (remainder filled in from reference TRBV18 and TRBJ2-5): NAGVMQNPRHLVRRRGQEARLRCSPMKGHSHVYWYRQLPEEGLKFMVYLQKENIIDESGMPKERFSAEFPKEGPSILRIQQVVRGDSAAYFCASSPGRETQYFGPGTRLLVL.

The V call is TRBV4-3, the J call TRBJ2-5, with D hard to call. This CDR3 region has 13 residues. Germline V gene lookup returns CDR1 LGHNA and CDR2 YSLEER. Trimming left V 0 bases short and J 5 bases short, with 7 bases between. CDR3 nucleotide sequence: TGCGCCAGCAGCCAAGACGGAGCTGAGACCCAGTACTTC. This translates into CASSQDGAETQYF.

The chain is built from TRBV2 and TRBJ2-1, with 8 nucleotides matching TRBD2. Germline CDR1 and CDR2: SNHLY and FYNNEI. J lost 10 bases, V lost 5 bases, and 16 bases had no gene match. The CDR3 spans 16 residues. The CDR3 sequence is CASSPLLGGAYEEQFF. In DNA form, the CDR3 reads TGTGCCAGCAGTCCCCTCCTCGGGGGGGCTTATGAGGAGCAGTTCTTC.

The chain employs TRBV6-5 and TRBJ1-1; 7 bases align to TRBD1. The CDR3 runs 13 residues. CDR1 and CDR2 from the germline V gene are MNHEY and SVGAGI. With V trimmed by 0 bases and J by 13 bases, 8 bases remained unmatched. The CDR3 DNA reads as TGTGCCAGCAGTTACTCGTGGCAGGGGGAGGATTTCTTT. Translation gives CASSYSWQGEDFF.

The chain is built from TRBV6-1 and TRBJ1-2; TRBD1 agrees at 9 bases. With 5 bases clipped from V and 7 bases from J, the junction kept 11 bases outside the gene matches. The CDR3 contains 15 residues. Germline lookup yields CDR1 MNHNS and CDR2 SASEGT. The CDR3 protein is CASSPPGQGIGGYTF. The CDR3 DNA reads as TGTGCCAGCAGTCCCCCGGGACAGGGAATTGGTGGCTACACCTTC.

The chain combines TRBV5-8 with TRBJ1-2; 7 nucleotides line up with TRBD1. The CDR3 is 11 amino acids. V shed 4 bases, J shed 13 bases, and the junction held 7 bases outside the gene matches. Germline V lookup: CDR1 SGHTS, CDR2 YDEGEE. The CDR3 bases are TGTGCCAGCAGCGGAGACAGGGAACGCACCTTC. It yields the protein CASSGDRERTF.

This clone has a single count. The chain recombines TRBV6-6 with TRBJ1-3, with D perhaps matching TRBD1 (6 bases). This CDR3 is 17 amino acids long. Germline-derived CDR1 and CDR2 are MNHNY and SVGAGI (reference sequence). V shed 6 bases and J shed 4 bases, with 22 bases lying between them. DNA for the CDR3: TGTGCCAGCAGCCGAGGGACATATGAAGGTTCGGGAAACACCATATATTTT. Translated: CASSRGTYEGSGNTIYF.

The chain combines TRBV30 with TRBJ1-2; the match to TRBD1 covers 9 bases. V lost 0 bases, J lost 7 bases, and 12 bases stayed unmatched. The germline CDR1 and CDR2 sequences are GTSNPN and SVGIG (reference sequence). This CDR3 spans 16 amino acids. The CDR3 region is CAWSVLPLTGGRGYTF. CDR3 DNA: TGTGCCTGGAGTGTGTTACCATTGACAGGGGGTCGTGGCTACACCTTC.

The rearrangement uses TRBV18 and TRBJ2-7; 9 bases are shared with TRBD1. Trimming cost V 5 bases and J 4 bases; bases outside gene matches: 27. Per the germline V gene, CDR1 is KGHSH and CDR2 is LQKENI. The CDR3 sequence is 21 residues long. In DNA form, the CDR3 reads TGTGCCAGCTCAACCCGAGGGGGACAGGGTGCCCTAACCGGGAGGTTATACGAGCAGTACTTC. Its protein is CASSTRGGQGALTGRLYEQYF. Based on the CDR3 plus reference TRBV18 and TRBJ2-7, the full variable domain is NAGVMQNPRHLVRRRGQEARLRCSPMKGHSHVYWYRQLPEEGLKFMVYLQKENIIDESGMPKERFSAEFPKEGPSILRIQQVVRGDSAAYFCASSTRGGQGALTGRLYEQYFGPGTRLTVT.

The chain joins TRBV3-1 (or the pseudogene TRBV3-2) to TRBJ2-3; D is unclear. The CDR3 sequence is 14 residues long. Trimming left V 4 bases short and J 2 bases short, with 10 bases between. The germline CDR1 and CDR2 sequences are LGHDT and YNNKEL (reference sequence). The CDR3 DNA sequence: TGTGCCAGCAGCCGAGATACTACCACAGATACGCAGTATTTT. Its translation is CASSRDTTTDTQYF.

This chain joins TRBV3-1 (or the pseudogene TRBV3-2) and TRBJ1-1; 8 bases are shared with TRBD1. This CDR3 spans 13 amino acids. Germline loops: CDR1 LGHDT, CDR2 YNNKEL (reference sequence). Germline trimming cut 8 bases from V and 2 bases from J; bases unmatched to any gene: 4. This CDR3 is CASRGTGNTEAFF. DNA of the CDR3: TGTGCCAGCCGAGGGACAGGTAACACTGAAGCTTTCTTT.

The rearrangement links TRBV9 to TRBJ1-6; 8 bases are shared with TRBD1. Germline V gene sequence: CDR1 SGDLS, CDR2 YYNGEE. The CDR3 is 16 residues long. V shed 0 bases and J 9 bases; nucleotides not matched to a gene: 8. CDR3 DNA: TGTGCCAGCAGCGTAGAGATCGTTGACAGGGGTTCACCCCTCCACTTT. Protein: CASSVEIVDRGSPLHF. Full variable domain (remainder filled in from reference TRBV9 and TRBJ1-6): DSGVTQTPKHLITATGQRVTLRCSPRSGDLSVYWYQQSLDQGLQFLIQYYNGEERAKGNILERFSAQQFPDLHSELNLSSLELGDSALYFCASSVEIVDRGSPLHFGNGTRLTVT.

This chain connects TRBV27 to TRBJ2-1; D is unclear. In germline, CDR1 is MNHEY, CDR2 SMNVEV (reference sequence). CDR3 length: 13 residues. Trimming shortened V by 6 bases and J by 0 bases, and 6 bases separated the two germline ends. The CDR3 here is CASRPGSYNEQFF. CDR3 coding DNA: TGTGCCAGCAGGCCCGGCTCCTACAATGAGCAGTTCTTC.

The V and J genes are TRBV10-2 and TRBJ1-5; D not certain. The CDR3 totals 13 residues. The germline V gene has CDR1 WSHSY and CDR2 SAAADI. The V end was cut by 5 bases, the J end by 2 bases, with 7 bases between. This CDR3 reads CASSFQGNQPQHF. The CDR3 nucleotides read TGCGCCAGCAGTTTCCAGGGCAATCAGCCCCAGCATTTT.

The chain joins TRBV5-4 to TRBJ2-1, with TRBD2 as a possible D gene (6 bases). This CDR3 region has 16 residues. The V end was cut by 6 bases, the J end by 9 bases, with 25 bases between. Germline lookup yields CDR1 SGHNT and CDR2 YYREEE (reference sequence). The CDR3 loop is CASTLSLANRLGEQFF. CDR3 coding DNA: TGTGCCAGCACCCTTTCCCTAGCGAACCGCCTAGGTGAGCAGTTCTTC.

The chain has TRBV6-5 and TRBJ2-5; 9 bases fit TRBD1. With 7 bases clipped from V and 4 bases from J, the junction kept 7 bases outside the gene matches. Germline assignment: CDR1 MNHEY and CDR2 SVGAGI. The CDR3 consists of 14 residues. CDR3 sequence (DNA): TGTGCCAGCAACCCAACAGGGGGCGGAGAGACCCAGTACTTC. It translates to CASNPTGGGETQYF.

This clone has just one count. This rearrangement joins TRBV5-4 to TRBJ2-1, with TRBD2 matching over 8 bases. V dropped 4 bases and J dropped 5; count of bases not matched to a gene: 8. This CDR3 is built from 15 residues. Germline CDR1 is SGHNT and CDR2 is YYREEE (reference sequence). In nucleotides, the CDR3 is TGTGCCAGCAGCAGTCGCGGGGGGCCGGACAATGAGCAGTTCTTC. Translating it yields CASSSRGGPDNEQFF.